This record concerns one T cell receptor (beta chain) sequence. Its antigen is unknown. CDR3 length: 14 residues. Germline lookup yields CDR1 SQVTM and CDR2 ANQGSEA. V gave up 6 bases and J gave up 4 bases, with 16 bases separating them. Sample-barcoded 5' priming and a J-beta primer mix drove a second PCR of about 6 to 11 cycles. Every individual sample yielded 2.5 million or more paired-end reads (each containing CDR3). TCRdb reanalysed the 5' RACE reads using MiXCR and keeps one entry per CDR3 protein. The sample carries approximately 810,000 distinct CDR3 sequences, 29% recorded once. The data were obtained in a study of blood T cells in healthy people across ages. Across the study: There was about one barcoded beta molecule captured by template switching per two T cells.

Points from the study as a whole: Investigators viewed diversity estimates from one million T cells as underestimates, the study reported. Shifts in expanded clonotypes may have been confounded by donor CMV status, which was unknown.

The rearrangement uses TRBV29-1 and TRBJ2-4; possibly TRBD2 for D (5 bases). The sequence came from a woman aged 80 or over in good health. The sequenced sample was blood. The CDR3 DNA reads TGCAGCGTGCGACCAGCCCTAGCTAAAAACATTCAGTACTTC. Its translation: CSVRPALAKNIQYF.